The 13 T cell receptor beta chains reported below all come from one sample, sequenced in a study of T cells in Graves' hyperthyroidism and ophthalmopathy. Amplification of TCR beta CDR3 regions was performed using RNA transcripts as template. TCR CDR3 regions were first amplified by RT-PCR with HTBI primers. MiXCR, applied by TCRdb to the multiplex PCR reads, yields one record per CDR3 protein. The sample has a few hundred thousand distinct CDR3 sequences; about a sixth are singletons. Sequences were obtained from blood. These receptors were taken from a woman aged 55-75 years with Graves' ophthalmopathy.

The rearrangement joins TRBV9 to TRBJ2-7, with 8 bases aligning to TRBD1. Germline V CDR1 and CDR2: SGDLS, YYNGEE. V was clipped by 4 bases and J by 2 bases; unmatched bases: 8. This CDR3 has 15 amino acids. DNA of the CDR3: TGTGCCAGCAGCCGGAGCGAGGACAGGGCCTACGAGCAGTACTTC. Amino acid sequence: CASSRSEDRAYEQYF. The full variable domain, rest sourced from reference TRBV9 and TRBJ2-7, is DSGVTQTPKHLITATGQRVTLRCSPRSGDLSVYWYQQSLDQGLQFLIQYYNGEERAKGNILERFSAQQFPDLHSELNLSSLELGDSALYFCASSRSEDRAYEQYFGPGTRLTVT.

This clonotype has at least ten counts. V gene TRBV24-1 combines with J gene TRBJ2-3, with 7 nucleotides matching TRBD1. Germline V gives CDR1 KGHDR, CDR2 SFDVKD. The length of the CDR3 is 15 residues. Germline trimming cut 4 bases from V and 3 bases from J; bases unmatched to any gene: 6. The chain's CDR3 is CATSDPGQQTDTQYF. DNA for the CDR3: TGTGCCACCAGTGACCCGGGACAGCAAACAGATACGCAGTATTTT.

This clonotype came up many times. The chain combines TRBV5-5 with TRBJ2-1; D is unclear. CDR1 SGHKS and CDR2 YYEKEE come from the germline V gene (reference sequence). Trimming cost V 5 bases and J 2 bases, with 14 bases left between them. CDR3 length: 15 residues. CDR3: CASSTGPETYNEQFF. The CDR3 bases are TGTGCCAGCAGTACCGGGCCGGAAACCTACAATGAGCAGTTCTTC.

The table lists this clonotype with many counts. V usage is TRBV20-1 and J usage is TRBJ1-5; a weak D match, TRBD1 (6 bases). Deletions cut 6 bases from V and 4 bases from J, with 22 bases between. Germline V gives CDR1 DFQATT, CDR2 SNEGSKA (reference sequence). This CDR3 contains 16 residues. The CDR3 DNA follows: TGCAGTGCAATTAACAGGGCTAAATCAAATAATCAGCCCCAGCATTTT. This sequence encodes CSAINRAKSNNQPQHF.

This clonotype was seen many times. The J gene is TRBJ1-1, the V gene TRBV5-6; no clear D gene. Germline values: CDR1 SGHDT, CDR2 YYEEEE. Trimming removed 4 bases from V and 4 bases from J, with 11 bases in between. This CDR3 spans 13 amino acids. The chain's CDR3 is CASSMLTSTEAFF. DNA of the CDR3: TGTGCCAGCAGCATGCTAACATCCACTGAAGCTTTCTTT.

As to this clonotype: A junction end diverges from the germline sequence, so it may reflect a read error. This chain uses TRBV3-1 with TRBJ2-2; 7 bases are shared with TRBD1. CDR1 and CDR2 (germline): LGHDT, YNNKEL (reference sequence). The CDR3 is 17 residues long. The CDR3 here is CASGQGGRGLITGELFF. CDR3 DNA: TGTGCCAGCGGCCAAGGTGGTAGGGGGCTCATCACCGGGGAGCTGTTTTTT.

This clonotype was seen a few times. This rearrangement joins TRBV12-3 or TRBV12-4 to TRBJ1-3; D gene unclear. The CDR3 length is 13 residues. The germline V and J ends were trimmed by 11 bases and 5 bases, with 16 bases remaining between them. The CDR3 here is CASEGVTRNTIYF. CDR3 bases: TGTGCCTCCGAGGGCGTGACTCGAAACACCATATATTTT.

The table lists this clonotype with many counts. This sequence joins TRBV5-6 and TRBJ1-5; D call uncertain. Germline-derived CDR1 and CDR2 are SGHDT and YYEEEE. The CDR3 extends over 12 amino acids. V lost 0 bases, J lost 7 bases, and 5 bases lay in between. The CDR3 DNA sequence: TGTGCCAGCAGCTTGGGGGTCCAGCCCCAGCATTTT. It is translated as CASSLGVQPQHF.

Turning to this clonotype: A much larger clone lies one base from this, so it may be a read error. This chain connects TRBV14 to TRBJ1-6, with D unresolved. The V end was cut by 0 bases, the J end by 8 bases, with 2 bases between. CDR3 length: 12 residues. CDR1 SGHDN and CDR2 FVKESK come from the germline V gene. The DNA of the CDR3 is TGTGCCAGCAGCCAAGAGTATTCACCCCTCCACTTT. Translated, it gives CASSQEYSPLHF. Together with reference TRBV14 and TRBJ1-6, the CDR3 gives the full variable domain: EAGVTQFPSHSVIEKGQTVTLRCDPISGHDNLYWYRRVMGKEIKFLLHFVKESKQDESGMPNNRFLAERTGGTYSTLKVQPAELEDSGVYFCASSQEYSPLHFGNGTRLTVT.

This clonotype was counted at least ten times. CDR3 in DNA: TGTGCCAGCAGCTTTCAGAATCAGCCCCAGCATTTT. Translation gives CASSFQNQPQHF. The rearrangement uses TRBV7-2 and TRBJ1-5, with unresolved D. CDR1 and CDR2 (germline): SGHTA, FQGNSA. The CDR3 is made up of 12 amino acids. Trimming took off 3 bases at V and 4 bases at J, with 4 bases between the two ends.

This chain uses TRBV10-3 with TRBJ1-5; 9 bases are shared with TRBD1. The CDR3 covers 16 residues. The germline CDR1 and CDR2 sequences are ENHRY and SYGVKD. J lost 1 base, V lost 3 bases, and 4 bases had no gene match. This CDR3 is CAISDRDRVSNQPQHF. In nucleotides, the CDR3 is TGTGCCATCAGTGATAGGGACAGGGTGAGCAATCAGCCCCAGCATTTT.

This clonotype has ten or more counts. The chain recombines TRBV28 with TRBJ2-7; D is unclear. Germline CDR1 reads MDHEN; CDR2 reads SYDVKM. The V end lost 3 bases, the J end lost 3 bases, and 9 bases lay between the germline ends. This CDR3 contains 13 residues. CDR3 nucleotide sequence: TGTGCCAGCAGTTTGACCAGTCTCTACGAGCAGTACTTC. Protein sequence: CASSLTSLYEQYF.

This clonotype has just one count. The rearrangement uses TRBV9 and TRBJ1-1; D gene uncertain. CDR1 is SGDLS, CDR2 YYNGEE, per germline. With 0 bases removed from V and 1 base from J, the gap between germline ends came to 13 bases. The CDR3 totals 16 residues. The CDR3 nucleotides are TGTGCCAGCAGCGTAGCACCCGCAAGGGCGAACACTGAAGCTTTCTTT. Its protein is CASSVAPARANTEAFF.